This T cell receptor (beta chain) was sequenced for a study of T cell changes during pregnancy in multiple sclerosis. Germline V gene sequence: CDR1 GTSNPN, CDR2 SVGIG (reference sequence). There are 15 residues in the CDR3. Trimming cost V 1 base and J 7 bases, with 14 bases left between them. Assay used: immunoSEQ multiplex PCR; TCRdb lists only in-frame clones, some missing. This table has more than 35,000 clones, 80% to 95% appearing once. The chain employs TRBV30 and TRBJ1-6; weak D call: TRBD1 (6 bases). The TCR sequence derives from a female donor in good health, enrolled as a control in a pregnancy study. Specimen: CD4+ T cells from peripheral blood mononuclear cells, collected in the third trimester of pregnancy. The CDR3 region is CAWSGIGGLNSPLHF. In DNA form, the CDR3 reads TGTGCCTGGAGTGGGATTGGGGGCCTAAATTCACCCCTCCACTTT.